The next 25 T cell receptor beta chains were all read from a single sample in a study of cytomegalovirus exposure and HLA in healthy donors. Assay used: immunoSEQ multiplex PCR; TCRdb lists only in-frame clones, some missing. This sample has some 190,000 clones; roughly 86% occur once, and the top ten carry 1.4% to 1.5%. Sample: PBMCs. The receptors derive from a woman aged 18-30 years in good health and CMV-seronegative.

The chain joins TRBV30 to TRBJ2-1, with D perhaps matching TRBD2 (5 bases). Germline V CDR1 and CDR2: GTSNPN, SVGIG (reference sequence). This CDR3 is 15 amino acids long. Trimming took off 1 base at V and 7 bases at J, with 17 bases between the two ends. This CDR3 reads CAWSARLGVGNEQFF. In DNA form, the CDR3 reads TGTGCCTGGAGTGCCCGATTGGGAGTTGGGAATGAGCAGTTCTTC.

V gene TRBV5-1 combines with J gene TRBJ2-3; D call uncertain. V lost 0 bases and J 5 bases, leaving 7 bases between the germline ends. The CDR3 contains 13 residues. Germline CDR1 SGHRS, CDR2 YFSETQ. CDR3 sequence reads: CASSLGPRDTQYF. The CDR3 DNA sequence: TGCGCCAGCAGCTTGGGTCCCAGAGATACGCAGTATTTT.

This chain connects TRBV5-1 to TRBJ2-1; 9 bases are a match to TRBD2. This CDR3 is built from 15 residues. The germline gives CDR1 SGHRS, CDR2 YFSETQ. The V and J ends lost 4 bases and 6 bases, in that order; junction bases with no gene match: 8. The CDR3 spells CASSGGTSWGNEQFF. The CDR3 DNA reads TGCGCCAGCAGCGGCGGGACTAGCTGGGGCAATGAGCAGTTCTTC. The full variable domain, completed using reference TRBV5-1 and TRBJ2-1, is KAGVTQTPRYLIKTRGQQVTLSCSPISGHRSVSWYQQTPGQGLQFLFEYFSETQRNKGNFPGRFSGRQFSNSRSEMNVSTLELGDSALYLCASSGGTSWGNEQFFGPGTRLTVL.

This clone was counted a few times. The genes are TRBV19 and TRBJ1-2, with 10 positions matching TRBD1. Trimming removed 7 bases from V and 2 bases from J; junction bases left unmatched: 10. Germline CDR1 is LNHDA and CDR2 is SQIVND (reference sequence). The CDR3 spans 16 residues. DNA of the CDR3: TGTGCCAGTACGACCTCGGGGACAGGGGTAAACTATGGCTACACCTTC. This codes for CASTTSGTGVNYGYTF. The complete variable domain, with remaining parts taken from reference TRBV19 and TRBJ1-2, reads DGGITQSPKYLFRKEGQNVTLSCEQNLNHDAMYWYRQDPGQGLRLIYYSQIVNDFQKGDIAEGYSVSREKKESFPLTVTSAQKNPTAFYLCASTTSGTGVNYGYTFGSGTRLTVV.

The gene calls are TRBV4-2 and TRBJ1-1; 7 positions match TRBD1. Germline trimming cut 1 base from V and 5 bases from J; bases unmatched to any gene: 1. Germline V gene sequence: CDR1 LGHNA, CDR2 YNFKEQ. The CDR3 spans 13 residues. In DNA, the CDR3 is TGTGCCAGCAGCCAAGCCAGGGGGACTGAAGCTTTCTTT. Its translation: CASSQARGTEAFF.

The chain has TRBV7-6 and TRBJ1-3; D possibly corresponds to TRBD1 (6 bases). With 1 base removed from V and 2 bases from J, the gap between germline ends came to 12 bases. The germline V gene has CDR1 SGHVS and CDR2 FNYEAQ. The CDR3 runs to 16 residues. The CDR3: CASSLDGRGAGNTIYF. CDR3 DNA sequence: TGTGCCAGCAGCTTAGATGGCAGGGGCGCTGGAAACACCATATATTTT.

The rearrangement links TRBV5-1 to TRBJ2-1; D is uncertain. This CDR3 has 14 amino acids. Between the trimmed V and J ends, which lost 3 bases and 7 bases, there was a span of 14 bases. Germline V gives CDR1 SGHRS, CDR2 YFSETQ. CDR3 nucleotide sequence: TGCGCCAGCAGCTCTCTAATGACTGGGAATGAGCAGTTCTTC. It specifies CASSSLMTGNEQFF.

The genes are TRBV15 and TRBJ1-6; no definite D call. The germline CDR1 and CDR2 sequences are LNHNV and YYDKDF (reference sequence). This CDR3 region has 14 residues. The V end lost 6 bases, the J end lost 10 bases, and 16 bases lay between the germline ends. The CDR3 protein is CATSLTQFGSPLHF. The CDR3 coding sequence is TGTGCCACCAGTCTTACCCAGTTCGGGTCACCCCTCCACTTT.

This chain links TRBV29-1 with TRBJ2-2; 10 bases map to TRBD2. The V segment lost 6 bases and the J segment 7 bases; nucleotides outside the gene matches: 5. This CDR3 contains 13 residues. Germline V lookup: CDR1 SQVTM, CDR2 ANQGSEA. The CDR3: CSVSGGANGELFF. As DNA, the CDR3 is TGCAGCGTCAGCGGGGGGGCAAACGGGGAGCTGTTTTTT.

The chain has TRBV20-1 and TRBJ2-7; 7 bases fit TRBD2. The CDR3 runs 10 residues. V was pared by 6 bases and J by 7 bases, with 3 bases of the junction left unmatched. Germline values: CDR1 DFQATT, CDR2 SNEGSKA (reference sequence). The CDR3 sequence is CSAPGREQYF. CDR3 nucleotides: TGCAGTGCCCCCGGGAGGGAGCAGTACTTC.

The chain combines TRBV19 with TRBJ1-2; 8 nucleotides line up with TRBD1. Germline CDR1 and CDR2: LNHDA and SQIVND (reference sequence). The length of the CDR3 is 15 residues. V shed 6 bases, J shed 4 bases, and the junction held 10 bases outside the gene matches. The CDR3 is CASSLTGVVRYGYTF. Written as DNA, the CDR3 is TGTGCCAGTAGCTTGACAGGGGTAGTGCGCTATGGCTACACCTTC.

The genes are TRBV9 and TRBJ2-5; possible D gene TRBD2, 6 bases. Trimming pared 1 base from V and 0 bases from J, leaving 19 bases between. The CDR3 contains 18 residues. Germline-derived CDR1 and CDR2 are SGDLS and YYNGEE. The CDR3 DNA sequence: TGTGCCAGCAGCGTAAGTTCCCCGGGCCGGGACTACCAAGAGACCCAGTACTTC. Its protein is CASSVSSPGRDYQETQYF.

CDR3 coding DNA: TGTGCCAGCACCCTGGCGGGTCAACTCGAGCAGTACTTC. Translating it yields CASTLAGQLEQYF. The gene calls are TRBV5-6 and TRBJ2-7; a weak D match, TRBD2 (5 bases). The CDR3 contains 13 residues. V was cut by 6 bases and J by 6 bases, with 16 bases left in between. Germline V gene sequence: CDR1 SGHDT, CDR2 YYEEEE. Full variable domain (outside the CDR3, taken from reference TRBV5-6 and TRBJ2-7): DAGVTQSPTHLIKTRGQQVTLRCSPKSGHDTVSWYQQALGQGPQFIFQYYEEEERQRGNFPDRFSGHQFPNYSSELNVNALLLGDSALYLCASTLAGQLEQYFGPGTRLTVT.

This chain links TRBV9 with TRBJ2-5; 12 bases are shared with TRBD1. V was clipped by 4 bases and J by 5 bases; unmatched bases: 9. Germline loops: CDR1 SGDLS, CDR2 YYNGEE. CDR3 length: 16 amino acids. CDR3 sequence reads: CASSLPGTGGAETQYF. The CDR3 nucleotides are TGTGCCAGCAGCCTCCCCGGGACAGGGGGCGCGGAGACCCAGTACTTC.

The rearrangement links TRBV6-1 to TRBJ1-1, with D perhaps matching TRBD1 (5 bases). With 2 bases removed from V and 5 bases from J, the gap between germline ends came to 24 bases. Germline loops: CDR1 MNHNS, CDR2 SASEGT. CDR3 length equals 18 residues. This chain's CDR3 is CASSEIRFKGWGGTEAFF. CDR3 sequence (DNA): TGTGCCAGCAGTGAAATAAGGTTCAAGGGGTGGGGCGGAACTGAAGCTTTCTTT.

The V call is TRBV4-2, the J call TRBJ2-3; 9 bases line up with TRBD1. The CDR3 totals 14 residues. Germline V CDR1 and CDR2: LGHNA, YNFKEQ. Germline trimming cut 4 bases from V and 1 base from J; bases unmatched to any gene: 0. The CDR3 is CASSRDRGTDTQYF. CDR3 DNA sequence: TGTGCCAGCAGCCGGGACAGGGGCACAGATACGCAGTATTTT.

V usage is TRBV27 and J usage is TRBJ2-1; D not resolved. The V gene's germline CDR1 is MNHEY and CDR2 SMNVEV (reference sequence). The V gene lost 1 base and the J gene lost 5 bases, with 18 bases spanning the gap. This CDR3 spans 17 amino acids. The CDR3 here is CASSLWSSRLGNNEQFF. Written as DNA, the CDR3 is TGTGCCAGCAGTTTATGGAGCTCCCGCCTTGGCAACAATGAGCAGTTCTTC.

The chain recombines TRBV13 with TRBJ2-5; TRBD1 matches 7 bases. J gave up 4 bases and V 7 bases, and 6 bases lay outside the gene matches. The germline CDR1 and CDR2 sequences are PRHDT and FYEKMQ (reference sequence). The CDR3 extends over 13 amino acids. The CDR3 loop reads CASNRQGGETQYF. In DNA, the CDR3 is TGTGCCAGCAATCGACAGGGCGGAGAGACCCAGTACTTC.

The chain recombines TRBV28 with TRBJ1-3; D unresolved. Germline V gene lookup returns CDR1 MDHEN and CDR2 SYDVKM. V was trimmed by 3 bases and J by 0 bases, leaving 18 bases between them. The CDR3 extends over 18 amino acids. The CDR3 nucleotides read TGTGCCAGCAGTTTGGGCGTTCAAAGCCGGGGCTCTGGAAACACCATATATTTT. Its translation is CASSLGVQSRGSGNTIYF.

The chain recombines TRBV5-1 with TRBJ1-5; TRBD1 might be the D (5 bases). Germline CDR1 and CDR2: SGHRS and YFSETQ. V was trimmed by 0 bases and J by 8 bases, leaving 15 bases between them. This CDR3 has 15 amino acids. The CDR3 DNA sequence: TGCGCCAGCAGCTTGGCCCCAGGGTCTTTAGAGCCCCAGCATTTT. This encodes CASSLAPGSLEPQHF.

The chain couples TRBV4-1 to TRBJ2-7; D is uncertain. V was shortened by 5 bases and J by 0 bases, with 8 bases between the two germline ends. The germline V gene has CDR1 MGHRA and CDR2 YSYEKL. The CDR3 extends over 13 amino acids. CDR3 sequence (DNA): TGCGCCAGCAGCTCTCCTAGCTCCTACGAGCAGTACTTC. This gives the protein CASSSPSSYEQYF.

V is TRBV11-1 and J is TRBJ1-2, with a possible D match to TRBD1 (6 bases). The CDR3 is made up of 13 amino acids. The V gene lost 5 bases and the J gene lost 8 bases, with 15 bases spanning the gap. CDR1 is SGHAT, CDR2 FQDESV, per germline (reference sequence). The DNA of the CDR3 is TGTGCCAGCAGCCCTCCGACAGGTTTAGGCTACACCTTC. Encoded protein: CASSPPTGLGYTF.

This clone was seen a single time. The chain combines TRBV9 with TRBJ2-7, with 9 bases that match TRBD1. The J segment lost 2 bases and the V segment lost 4 bases, leaving 7 bases of the junction unmatched. The CDR3 runs to 15 residues. In germline, CDR1 is SGDLS, CDR2 YYNGEE. As DNA, the CDR3 is TGTGCCAGCAGCACCCGGGACAGGGACACCTACGAGCAGTACTTC. Protein: CASSTRDRDTYEQYF.

The chain links TRBV5-1 to TRBJ2-7, with 13 bases that match TRBD2. Germline-derived CDR1 and CDR2 are SGHRS and YFSETQ. V shed 4 bases, J shed 4 bases, and the junction held 11 bases outside the gene matches. The CDR3 has 17 residues. The CDR3: CASSAGLAGTFKYEQYF. CDR3 bases: TGCGCCAGCAGCGCGGGACTAGCGGGGACCTTTAAATACGAGCAGTACTTC.

The chain links TRBV18 to TRBJ1-2, with TRBD1 identical over 7 bases. In germline, CDR1 is KGHSH, CDR2 LQKENI. The CDR3 has 15 residues. V was clipped by 3 bases and J by 8 bases; unmatched bases: 12. The CDR3: CASSPGQGGQKGYTF. The CDR3 DNA reads TGTGCCAGCTCACCCGGGCAGGGGGGCCAAAAAGGCTACACCTTC.